This T cell receptor (beta chain) is from a study of T cells after yellow fever vaccination. Study background: Fractions containing few cells were prepared with SMART-Seq v4 Ultra Low Input.

TCRdb fed the 5' RACE reads into MiXCR, producing one record per CDR3 protein. Among 100,000 to 150,000 distinct CDR3 sequences listed, under 8.5% were seen once. This clonotype was recorded many times. Trimming took 0 bases from V and 5 from J, leaving 13 bases between them. Germline assignment: CDR1 SGHVS and CDR2 FNYEAQ. The CDR3 is 16 amino acids. The V call is TRBV7-6, the J call TRBJ2-2; D uncertain. This sequence originates from a man younger than 35 who received the YFV17D yellow fever vaccine. Specimen: CD4+ T cells sorted from PBMCs, collected about 10 days after the first yellow fever vaccination. The CDR3, as DNA: TGTGCCAGCAGCTTAGCCGCACCAGTGGGAACCGGGGAGCTGTTTTTT. This translates into CASSLAAPVGTGELFF.